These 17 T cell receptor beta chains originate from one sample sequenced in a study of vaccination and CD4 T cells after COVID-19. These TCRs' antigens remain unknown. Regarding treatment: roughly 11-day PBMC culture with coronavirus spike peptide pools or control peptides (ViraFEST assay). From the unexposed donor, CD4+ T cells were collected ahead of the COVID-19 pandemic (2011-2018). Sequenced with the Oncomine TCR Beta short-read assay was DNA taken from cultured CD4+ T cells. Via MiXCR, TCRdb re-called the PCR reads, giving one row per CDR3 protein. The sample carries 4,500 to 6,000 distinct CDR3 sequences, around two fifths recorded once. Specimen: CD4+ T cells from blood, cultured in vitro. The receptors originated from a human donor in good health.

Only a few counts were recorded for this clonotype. The CDR3, as DNA: TGTGCCAGCAGCTCCCCTACTAGCGTGGATACGCAGTATTTT. Its translation: CASSSPTSVDTQYF. The chain employs TRBV11-3 and TRBJ2-3; TRBD2 matches 7 bases. The CDR3 sequence is 14 residues long. V lost 4 bases to trimming and J lost 6 bases; unmatched junction nucleotides: 7. Per the germline V gene, CDR1 is SGHNT and CDR2 is YENEEA.

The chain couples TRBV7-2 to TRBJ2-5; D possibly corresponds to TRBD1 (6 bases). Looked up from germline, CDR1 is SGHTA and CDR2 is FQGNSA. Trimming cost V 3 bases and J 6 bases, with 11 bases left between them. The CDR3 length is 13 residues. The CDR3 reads CASSFGGLKTQYF. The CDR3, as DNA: TGTGCCAGCAGCTTTGGGGGCCTGAAGACCCAGTACTTC.

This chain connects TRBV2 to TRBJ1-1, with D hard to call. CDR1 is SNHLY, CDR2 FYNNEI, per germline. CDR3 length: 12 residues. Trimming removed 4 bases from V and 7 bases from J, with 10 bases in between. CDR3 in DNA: TGTGCCAGCAGTGTTGAAGGGATTGAAGCTTTCTTT. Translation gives CASSVEGIEAFF.

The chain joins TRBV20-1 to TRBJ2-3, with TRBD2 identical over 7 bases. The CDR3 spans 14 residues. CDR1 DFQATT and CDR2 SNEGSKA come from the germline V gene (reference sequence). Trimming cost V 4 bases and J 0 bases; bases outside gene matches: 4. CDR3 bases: TGCAGTGCTAAATTTAGCGGGAGCACAGATACGCAGTATTTT. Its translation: CSAKFSGSTDTQYF.

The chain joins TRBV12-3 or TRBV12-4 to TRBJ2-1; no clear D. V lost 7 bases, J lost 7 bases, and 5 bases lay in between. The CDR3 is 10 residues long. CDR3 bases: TGTGCCAGCAAAGAAAATGAGCAGTTCTTC. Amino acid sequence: CASKENEQFF.

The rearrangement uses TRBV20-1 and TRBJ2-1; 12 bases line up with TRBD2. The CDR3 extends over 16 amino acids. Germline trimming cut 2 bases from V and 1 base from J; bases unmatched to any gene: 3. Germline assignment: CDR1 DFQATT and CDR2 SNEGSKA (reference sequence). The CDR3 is CSARLAGGRSYNEQFF. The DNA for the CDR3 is TGCAGTGCTAGACTAGCGGGGGGGCGGTCCTACAATGAGCAGTTCTTC.

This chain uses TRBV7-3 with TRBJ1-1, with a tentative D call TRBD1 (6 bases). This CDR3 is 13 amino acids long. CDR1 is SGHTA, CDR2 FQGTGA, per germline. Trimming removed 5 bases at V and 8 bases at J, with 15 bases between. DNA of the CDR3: TGTGCCAGCAGCCTCTCCTCCCAGGGGGAAGCTTTCTTT. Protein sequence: CASSLSSQGEAFF.

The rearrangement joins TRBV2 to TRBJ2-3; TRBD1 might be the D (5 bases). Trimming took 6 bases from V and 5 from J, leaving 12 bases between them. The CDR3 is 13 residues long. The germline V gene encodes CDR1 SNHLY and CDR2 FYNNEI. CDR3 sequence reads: CASRLTEVDTQYF. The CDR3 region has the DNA TGTGCCAGCAGATTGACAGAGGTAGATACGCAGTATTTT.

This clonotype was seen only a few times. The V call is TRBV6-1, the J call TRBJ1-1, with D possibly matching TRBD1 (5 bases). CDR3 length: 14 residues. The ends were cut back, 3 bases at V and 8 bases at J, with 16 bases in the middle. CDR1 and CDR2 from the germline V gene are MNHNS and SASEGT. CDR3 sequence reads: CASSDLGQLIEAFF. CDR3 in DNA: TGTGCCAGCAGTGACCTGGGGCAGCTAATAGAAGCTTTCTTT.

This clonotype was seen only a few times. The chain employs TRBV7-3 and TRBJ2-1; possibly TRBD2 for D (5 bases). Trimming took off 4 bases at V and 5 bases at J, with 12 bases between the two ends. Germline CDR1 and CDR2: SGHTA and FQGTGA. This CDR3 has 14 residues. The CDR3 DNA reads TGTGCCAGCAGCTCATCTACGGGGAACAATGAGCAGTTCTTC. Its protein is CASSSSTGNNEQFF.

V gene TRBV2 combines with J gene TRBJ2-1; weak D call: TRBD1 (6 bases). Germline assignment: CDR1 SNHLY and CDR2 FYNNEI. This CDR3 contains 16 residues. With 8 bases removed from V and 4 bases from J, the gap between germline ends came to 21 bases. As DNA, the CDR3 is TGTGCCAGCCACCTGGGGACAAGGGGGTGGTACAATGAGCAGTTCTTC. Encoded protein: CASHLGTRGWYNEQFF.

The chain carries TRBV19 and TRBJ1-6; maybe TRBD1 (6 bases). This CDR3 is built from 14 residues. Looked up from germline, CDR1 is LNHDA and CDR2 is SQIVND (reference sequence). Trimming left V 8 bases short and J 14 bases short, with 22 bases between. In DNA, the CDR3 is TGTGCCAGTCGCTCCGGGACATCCGTTCTGTCCCTCCACTTT. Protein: CASRSGTSVLSLHF.

CDR3 residues: CASSPSRDGYTF. Here the CDR3 DNA reads TGTGCCAGCTCACCCTCAAGGGATGGCTACACCTTC. The chain links TRBV18 to TRBJ1-2; D gene unclear. The CDR3 extends over 12 amino acids. V gave up 3 bases and J gave up 6 bases, with 8 bases separating them. CDR1 and CDR2 from the germline V gene are KGHSH and LQKENI.

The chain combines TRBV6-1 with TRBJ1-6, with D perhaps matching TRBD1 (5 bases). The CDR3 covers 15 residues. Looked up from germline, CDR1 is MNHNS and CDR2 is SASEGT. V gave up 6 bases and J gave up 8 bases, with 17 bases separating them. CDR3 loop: CASSTVGGAYSPLHF. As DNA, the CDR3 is TGTGCCAGCAGCACGGTGGGAGGGGCCTATTCACCCCTCCACTTT.

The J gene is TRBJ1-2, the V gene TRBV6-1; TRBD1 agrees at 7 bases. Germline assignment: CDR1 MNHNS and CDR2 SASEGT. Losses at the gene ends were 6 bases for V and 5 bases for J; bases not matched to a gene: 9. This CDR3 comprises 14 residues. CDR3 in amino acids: CASRRGDSLYGYTF. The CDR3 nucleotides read TGTGCCAGCAGACGAGGGGACAGCTTATATGGCTACACCTTC.

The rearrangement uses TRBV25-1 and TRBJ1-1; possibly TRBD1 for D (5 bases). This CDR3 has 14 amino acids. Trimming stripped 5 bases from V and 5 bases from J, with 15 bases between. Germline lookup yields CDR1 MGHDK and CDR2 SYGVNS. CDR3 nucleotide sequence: TGTGCCAGCAGTACGACCGGGACCGGGACTGAAGCTTTCTTT. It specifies CASSTTGTGTEAFF.

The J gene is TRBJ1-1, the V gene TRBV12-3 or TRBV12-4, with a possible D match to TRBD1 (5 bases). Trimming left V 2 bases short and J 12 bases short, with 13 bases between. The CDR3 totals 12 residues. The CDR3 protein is CASSLRGRSTFF. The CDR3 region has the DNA TGTGCCAGCAGTTTAAGGGGCAGGAGCACTTTCTTT.